The subject of this entry is one TCR beta chain. The data originate from a study of blood T cells in healthy people across ages. Overall study context: With template switching, about one barcoded beta molecule was captured per two T cells.

Together with a sample-barcoded 5' primer, a J-beta primer mix was included in a second PCR lasting roughly 7 to 11 cycles. Each single sample gave us at least 2.5 million CDR3-containing paired-end reads. TCRdb passed the 5' RACE reads through MiXCR, listing each CDR3 protein once. Counted here are roughly 900,000 distinct CDR3 sequences, 29% occurring once; the ten biggest clones make up about 18%. V lost 7 bases, J lost 4 bases, and 17 bases lay in between. This CDR3 contains 15 residues. There were at least 5 micrograms of total RNA extracted from every sample. Sequencing was performed on blood. The sequence came from a woman aged 80 or over in good health. This sequence joins TRBV12-3 or TRBV12-4 and TRBJ1-5; tentatively, D is TRBD1 (6 bases). The CDR3 bases are TGTGCCAGCAATCCTACAGGGAATGGGAATCAGCCCCAGCATTTT. Protein: CASNPTGNGNQPQHF.